This T cell receptor (beta chain) is drawn from a study of identical twins. General observations from the study: Clonotypes of the beta chain that were abundant in cord blood carried fewer insertions (memory repertoires showed none). Beta out-of-frame twin sharing showed a weaker excess.

One entry per CDR3 protein results from TCRdb running MiXCR on the 5' RACE reads. There are 640,000 or so distinct CDR3 sequences in the sample; 5.5% to 6.5% occur only once, and 1.5% to 2% lies in the top ten. The germline V gene has CDR1 MGHRA and CDR2 YSYEKL. Trimming removed 1 base from V and 16 bases from J, with 19 bases in between. The CDR3 contains 14 residues. Everyone who donated was a healthy Caucasian. To note about this clonotype: Antigen: not known.

This rearrangement joins TRBV4-1 to TRBJ1-4, with D unclear. The specimen sequenced was naive T cells sorted from blood. The TCR comes from a man aged 18-30 years in good health. The CDR3 loop is CASSQGGAATAEFF. CDR3 bases: TGCGCCAGCAGCCAAGGGGGAGCCGCCACAGCAGAGTTTTTT.